The next 6 T cell receptor beta chains were all read from a single sample in a study of T-cell reconstitution after alpha-beta-depleted transplantation in children. Researchers prepared the TCRbeta library using unique molecular identifiers, the study reports. One entry per CDR3 protein, called by TCRdb with MiXCR from the PCR reads. The sample lists approximately 110,000 distinct CDR3 sequences, 10% occurring once. The input for sequencing was PBMCs, taken before TCRalphabeta/CD19-depleted stem cell transplant. These receptors all come from a boy between 2 and 10 years old with acute lymphoblastic leukemia, due to receive a stem cell transplant.

This clonotype is a singleton in its sample. The chain uses TRBV4-1 and TRBJ2-1; no reliable D call. The CDR3 is 12 amino acids. CDR1 is MGHRA and CDR2 is YSYEKL in the germline V gene. Deletions cut 0 bases from V and 8 bases from J, with 5 bases between. The CDR3: CASSQEMYEQFF. Written as DNA, the CDR3 is TGCGCCAGCAGCCAAGAGATGTATGAGCAGTTCTTC.

The rearrangement links TRBV20-1 to TRBJ1-4; 7 bases align to TRBD1. CDR1 is DFQATT and CDR2 is SNEGSKA in the germline V gene (reference sequence). The CDR3 sequence is 14 residues long. V gave up 6 bases and J gave up 5 bases; unmatched junction bases: 9. The CDR3 is CSAVPGQLNEKLFF. The CDR3 DNA sequence: TGCAGTGCGGTTCCGGGACAGCTAAATGAAAAACTGTTTTTT.

In this sample, this clonotype turned up a few times. The rearrangement joins TRBV29-1 to TRBJ1-2; D not resolved. Trimming pared 3 bases from V and 9 bases from J, leaving 17 bases between. This CDR3 comprises 13 residues. Germline V lookup: CDR1 SQVTM, CDR2 ANQGSEA. CDR3 coding DNA: TGCAGCGTTGAGATAGCCACAACGTCGAGCTACACCTTC. Protein product: CSVEIATTSSYTF.

This clonotype has a count of ten or more. V is TRBV12-3 or TRBV12-4 and J is TRBJ2-1, with 12 bases fitting TRBD1. Losses at the gene ends were 5 bases for V and 6 bases for J; bases not matched to a gene: 8. The CDR3 consists of 16 residues. Here the CDR3 DNA reads TGTGCCAGCAGTGACTTGGGACAGGGGGCAAGCAATGAGCAGTTCTTC. Residues: CASSDLGQGASNEQFF.

There are a few counts of this clonotype. The chain is built from TRBV4-2 and TRBJ1-5; 10 nucleotides agree with TRBD1. After removal of 3 bases from V and 7 bases from J, the junction contained 3 bases not matched to a gene. Germline-derived CDR1 and CDR2 are LGHNA and YNFKEQ. The CDR3 has 14 amino acids. CDR3 protein: CASSQTGGEQPQHF. The CDR3 nucleotides read TGTGCCAGCAGCCAGACAGGGGGCGAGCAGCCCCAGCATTTT.

The chain is built from TRBV3-1 and TRBJ2-7; 8 positions match TRBD1. V lost 3 bases to trimming and J lost 4 bases; unmatched junction nucleotides: 8. The V gene's germline CDR1 is LGHDT and CDR2 YNNKEL (reference sequence). This CDR3 has 15 residues. The CDR3 DNA follows: TGTGCCAGCAGCCAGACGGGACAGGCAGCTTACGAGCAGTACTTC. Protein product: CASSQTGQAAYEQYF.